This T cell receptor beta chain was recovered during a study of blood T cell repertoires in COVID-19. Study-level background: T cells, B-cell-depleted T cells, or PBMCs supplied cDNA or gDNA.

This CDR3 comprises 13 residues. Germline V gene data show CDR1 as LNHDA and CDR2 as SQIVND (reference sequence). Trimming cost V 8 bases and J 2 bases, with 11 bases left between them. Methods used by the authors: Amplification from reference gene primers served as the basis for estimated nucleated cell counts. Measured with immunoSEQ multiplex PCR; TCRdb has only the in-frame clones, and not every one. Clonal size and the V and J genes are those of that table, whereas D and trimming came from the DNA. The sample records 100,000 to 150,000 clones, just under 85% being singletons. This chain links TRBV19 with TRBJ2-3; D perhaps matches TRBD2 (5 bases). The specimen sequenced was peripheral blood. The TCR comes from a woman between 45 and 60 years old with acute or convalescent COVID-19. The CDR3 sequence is CASSPGITDTQYF. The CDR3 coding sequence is TGTGCCAGTTCCCCGGGGATCACAGATACGCAGTATTTT.